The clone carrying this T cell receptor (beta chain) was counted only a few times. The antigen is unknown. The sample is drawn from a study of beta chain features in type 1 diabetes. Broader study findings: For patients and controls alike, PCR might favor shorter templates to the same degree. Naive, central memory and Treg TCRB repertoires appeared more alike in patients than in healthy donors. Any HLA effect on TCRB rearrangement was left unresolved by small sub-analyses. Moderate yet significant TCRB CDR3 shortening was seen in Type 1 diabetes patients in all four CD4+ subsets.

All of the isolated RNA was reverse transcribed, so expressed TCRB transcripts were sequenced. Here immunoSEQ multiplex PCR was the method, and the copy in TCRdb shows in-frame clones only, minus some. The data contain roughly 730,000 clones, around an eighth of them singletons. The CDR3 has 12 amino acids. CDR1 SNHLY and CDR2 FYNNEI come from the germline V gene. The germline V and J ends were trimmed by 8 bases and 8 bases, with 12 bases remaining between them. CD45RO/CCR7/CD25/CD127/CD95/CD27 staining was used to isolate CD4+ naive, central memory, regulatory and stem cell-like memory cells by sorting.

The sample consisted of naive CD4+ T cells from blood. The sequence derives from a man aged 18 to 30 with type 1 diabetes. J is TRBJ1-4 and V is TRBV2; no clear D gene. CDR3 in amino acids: CASSTVKEKLFF. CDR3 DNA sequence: TGTGCCAGCTCCACGGTGAAGGAAAAACTGTTTTTT.